Listed below are T cell receptor beta chains from one sample, sequenced in a study of cytomegalovirus exposure and HLA in healthy donors. Sequencing used immunoSEQ multiplex PCR; TCRdb keeps in-frame clones, though not all of them. The table shows around 150,000 clones, with about 70% occurring only once. The sequenced sample consisted of PBMCs. The receptors derive from a man aged 35 to 55 in good health and CMV-seronegative. The CDR3 runs from the conserved cysteine through the conserved F or W. A D gene is named only where the DNA matches it firmly. Some rows have no size entry. The others give once, few or many, or a class for an expanded clone.

CDR3 DNA	CDR3 protein	D gene	V gene	J gene	clone size
TGTGCCAGCAGTTTATCTAGCGGGAGGGGGGAGGAGACCCAGTACTTC	CASSLSSGRGEETQYF	TRBD2	TRBV27	TRBJ2-5	NA
TGTGCCAGCAGCTTAGACAACCAAGAGACCCAGTACTTC	CASSLDNQETQYF	NA	TRBV7-9	TRBJ2-5	NA
TGTGCCAGCAGTAAAACGAGGTCGCCTACAGATACGCAGTATTTT	CASSKTRSPTDTQYF	NA	TRBV6-6	TRBJ2-3	NA
TGCGCCAGCAGCCCAGACGGGGGTACGAATTCACCCCTCCACTTT	CASSPDGGTNSPLHF	NA	TRBV5-1	TRBJ1-6	NA
TGTGCCAGCAGCTACGGACTAGCGGGGGAGCAGTTCTTC	CASSYGLAGEQFF	TRBD2	TRBV5-8	TRBJ2-1	NA
TGTGCCAGCAGCTTGGAGGGGGCCCCTAATGAAAAACTGTTTTTT	CASSLEGAPNEKLFF	TRBD1	TRBV5-6	TRBJ1-4	NA
TGTGCCAGCAGCCCCACTAGCAGTAGCACAGATACGCAGTATTTT	CASSPTSSSTDTQYF	NA	TRBV9	TRBJ2-3	NA
TGTGCCAGCAGCCCGCCGACAGGGGGTACCTCCTACGAGCAGTACTTC	CASSPPTGGTSYEQYF	TRBD1	TRBV13	TRBJ2-7	NA
TGTGCCACCAGCAGACCGGACACCTCTGGGGCCAACGTCCTGACTTTC	CATSRPDTSGANVLTF	NA	TRBV15	TRBJ2-6	NA
TGTGCCAGCAGTGACCAGGGGCCCAGCAATTCACCCCTCCACTTT	CASSDQGPSNSPLHF	NA	TRBV2	TRBJ1-6	NA
TGTGCCTGGGCCCAGGGGGATGGCTACACCTTC	CAWAQGDGYTF	TRBD1	TRBV30	TRBJ1-2	NA
TGTGCCAGCAGCTCGCGTCACTACGAGCAGTACTTC	CASSSRHYEQYF	NA	TRBV5-6	TRBJ2-7	NA
TGTGCCAGCAGCTACCAGGGAGCGGGCCAAGAGACCCAGTACTTC	CASSYQGAGQETQYF	NA	TRBV5-6	TRBJ2-5	once
TGTGCCAGCAGTCCGCCGTGGGCCGTCGGAGATACGCAGTATTTT	CASSPPWAVGDTQYF	NA	TRBV28	TRBJ2-3	NA
TGTGCCAGCAGCAAGGACAGGGCCCACGCGGCCCAGTACTTC	CASSKDRAHAAQYF	TRBD1	TRBV5-8	TRBJ2-5	NA
TGTGCCAGCAGCCCCCTAGAGCAGCACGAGCAGTACTTC	CASSPLEQHEQYF	NA	TRBV7-9	TRBJ2-7	NA
TGTGCCAGCAGCACCGCCTCGGACAGGGGCTACGAGCAGTACTTC	CASSTASDRGYEQYF	TRBD1	TRBV7-2	TRBJ2-7	few
TGTGCCAGCAGCCTGGGGGCAAACCGTCCCGAGCAGTACTTC	CASSLGANRPEQYF	NA	TRBV11-2	TRBJ2-7	NA
TGTGCCAGCTCACCACCTGGCGGAGGGGAGACCCAGTACTTC	CASSPPGGGETQYF	NA	TRBV18	TRBJ2-5	once
TGCAGCGTTGAAGACCAGGGACTAGTTACCGGGGAGCTGTTTTTT	CSVEDQGLVTGELFF	TRBD2	TRBV29-1	TRBJ2-2	once
TGTGCCTGGAGTTGGAGCGGGAGGCTGTCTGGGGCCAACGTCCTGACTTTC	CAWSWSGRLSGANVLTF	TRBD2	TRBV30	TRBJ2-6	NA
TGTGCCAGCAGTGAAATGACCTTAACTATTTTTAACACCGGGGAGCTGTTTTTT	CASSEMTLTIFNTGELFF	NA	TRBV2	TRBJ2-2	few
TGTGCCAGCAGTGATCTTAAGGGACAGGGGTTGGAAAAACTGTTTTTT	CASSDLKGQGLEKLFF	TRBD1	TRBV6-1	TRBJ1-4	few
TGTGCCTGGAGCGGACAGGGCAATCAGCCCCAGCATTTT	CAWSGQGNQPQHF	TRBD1	TRBV30	TRBJ1-5	NA
TGTGCCAGCAGCCCCGGGGACAGCTACAATGAGCAGTTCTTC	CASSPGDSYNEQFF	TRBD1	TRBV9	TRBJ2-1	NA
TGTGCCAGTAGTATAGGGACAGGGGTCACTGAAGCTTTCTTT	CASSIGTGVTEAFF	TRBD1	TRBV19	TRBJ1-1	NA
TGTGCCAGCAGCCCTTACTGGACAGGGAGCAATCAGCCCCAGCATTTT	CASSPYWTGSNQPQHF	TRBD1	TRBV7-2	TRBJ1-5	NA
TGTGCCAGCAGCGTAGACAGGGAGTATGGCTACACCTTC	CASSVDREYGYTF	NA	TRBV9	TRBJ1-2	NA
TGTGCCAGCAGCTTAGGAGGGGGACAGGGTCGCGGTTCACCCCTCCACTTT	CASSLGGGQGRGSPLHF	TRBD1	TRBV7-9	TRBJ1-6	NA
TGTGCCAGTAGCCTAGGACAGGGGGCTGGTACAGATACGCAGTATTTT	CASSLGQGAGTDTQYF	TRBD1	TRBV19	TRBJ2-3	once
TGTGCCAGCAGACCCGAGGGGGCGGGCTCCTACGAGCAGTACTTC	CASRPEGAGSYEQYF	TRBD1	TRBV6-6	TRBJ2-7	NA
TGCGCCAGCAGCCCTCTAGCGGGGGGCCCCAATGAGCAGTTCTTC	CASSPLAGGPNEQFF	TRBD2	TRBV4-1	TRBJ2-1	NA
TGTGCCAGCAGCCCAATGAACACTGAAGCTTTCTTT	CASSPMNTEAFF	NA	TRBV7-9	TRBJ1-1	NA
TGTGCCAGCAGCCCGGCGGCAGTCTACGAGCAGTACTTC	CASSPAAVYEQYF	NA	TRBV7-6	TRBJ2-7	NA
TGTGCCAGCAGCCCCCTGGGGGGGCGCTACAATGAGCAGTTCTTC	CASSPLGGRYNEQFF	NA	TRBV7-2	TRBJ2-1	NA
TGTGCCTGGGTGACAGGGGTTGGGGCCAACGTCCTGACTTTC	CAWVTGVGANVLTF	TRBD1	TRBV30	TRBJ2-6	NA
TGTGCCAGCAGTTACTCGACCGGCGGTGGGTACGAGCAGTACTTC	CASSYSTGGGYEQYF	NA	TRBV6-5	TRBJ2-7	NA
TGTGCCAGCAGCTTAGTCGGGGGGGCAAGGAACACTGAAGCTTTCTTT	CASSLVGGARNTEAFF	NA	TRBV7-9	TRBJ1-1	NA
TGTGCCAGCAGCTTGGAAGGGGAACTATATGGCTACACCTTC	CASSLEGELYGYTF	NA	TRBV5-6	TRBJ1-2	NA
TGTGCCAGCAGCTACCCCCTCGGGGGGGCAGCAGAGACCCAGTACTTC	CASSYPLGGAAETQYF	TRBD2	TRBV7-9	TRBJ2-5	NA
TGTGCCAGTAGCCAACAGGGACCGGTGAACACTGAAGCTTTCTTT	CASSQQGPVNTEAFF	NA	TRBV19	TRBJ1-1	NA
TGCAGCGTCGATAGAGAAGGCGGCGGGAGGGAGACCCAGTACTTC	CSVDREGGGRETQYF	TRBD2	TRBV29-1	TRBJ2-5	NA
TGTGCCAGCAGCTTAGTGACTAGCGGGCGATACAATGAGCAGTTCTTC	CASSLVTSGRYNEQFF	TRBD2	TRBV11-1	TRBJ2-1	NA
TGTGCCAGCAGCCCTACCCCGGGACTCGGGGCCTACGAGCAGTACTTC	CASSPTPGLGAYEQYF	NA	TRBV7-3	TRBJ2-7	NA
TGTGCCAGCATTCGGGAATTTGGCAATCAGCCCCAGCATTTT	CASIREFGNQPQHF	NA	TRBV6-1	TRBJ1-5	NA
TGTGCCAGCAGCGTTTCTAGCGGGAGTGGGTCCTACAATGAGCAGTTCTTC	CASSVSSGSGSYNEQFF	TRBD2	TRBV9	TRBJ2-1	NA
TGCAGCGTGAACAGGGTTGCAAACACTGAAGCTTTCTTT	CSVNRVANTEAFF	NA	TRBV29-1	TRBJ1-1	once
TGTGCCAGCGACCGTCCCGGTCGAACCGGGACAGGACAAGAGACCCAGTACTTC	CASDRPGRTGTGQETQYF	TRBD1	TRBV28	TRBJ2-5	NA
TGCACCTCTGGCAGGCCGGCAGCTTTCTTT	CTSGRPAAFF	NA	TRBV29-1	TRBJ1-1	NA